The next 14 T cell receptor beta chains were all read from a single sample in a study of naive and memory T cell subsets. The SP2 primer and nested alpha and beta constant region primers amplified ligated cDNA in four rounds. A single record per CDR3 protein comes from TCRdb applying MiXCR to the 5' RACE reads. The table records roughly 56,000 distinct CDR3 sequences, 7.2% of them present only once. The library had UMIs added by 3' ligation of an oligonucleotide to TCR cDNA. The receptors come from a male donor in good health.

This chain joins TRBV6-6 and TRBJ2-5; D is perhaps TRBD2 (7 bases). The CDR3 runs to 16 residues. CDR1 and CDR2 (germline): MNHNY, SVGAGI (reference sequence). Trimming cost V 2 bases and J 4 bases, with 17 bases left between them. As DNA, the CDR3 is TGTGCCAGCAGTTACGGCGGGGGCCGGGGTATAGAGACCCAGTACTTC. This translates into CASSYGGGRGIETQYF.

J is TRBJ1-5 and V is TRBV19; TRBD1 might be the D (5 bases). CDR1 LNHDA and CDR2 SQIVND come from the germline V gene (reference sequence). V lost 5 bases and J lost 3, with 14 bases in between. This CDR3 is built from 15 residues. In DNA, the CDR3 is TGTGCCAGTAGTCCGACAGTGGCCCCCAATCAGCCCCAGCATTTT. Its protein product is CASSPTVAPNQPQHF. Filled out from reference TRBV19 and TRBJ1-5, the complete variable domain reads DGGITQSPKYLFRKEGQNVTLSCEQNLNHDAMYWYRQDPGQGLRLIYYSQIVNDFQKGDIAEGYSVSREKKESFPLTVTSAQKNPTAFYLCASSPTVAPNQPQHFGDGTRLSIL.

This clonotype has ten or more counts. V gene TRBV20-1 combines with J gene TRBJ2-1, with D hard to call. V was cut by 2 bases and J by 5 bases, with 4 bases left in between. The length of the CDR3 is 11 residues. Germline V gene data show CDR1 as DFQATT and CDR2 as SNEGSKA (reference sequence). The CDR3 loop reads CSARPDNEQFF. DNA for the CDR3: TGCAGTGCTAGACCAGACAATGAGCAGTTCTTC.

This clonotype has only a few counts. The chain has TRBV19 and TRBJ1-2; TRBD1 aligns across 7 bases. Germline-derived CDR1 and CDR2 are LNHDA and SQIVND (reference sequence). V shed 3 bases, J shed 6 bases, and the junction held 7 bases outside the gene matches. This CDR3 contains 14 residues. Here the CDR3 DNA reads TGTGCCAGTAGTATCCCCTTCCAGGGGGATGGCTACACCTTC. Its protein is CASSIPFQGDGYTF.

This clonotype was counted ten times or more. The chain employs TRBV2 and TRBJ2-1, with D perhaps TRBD1 or TRBD2 (6 bases each). Germline V gives CDR1 SNHLY, CDR2 FYNNEI. Trimming pared 7 bases from V and 7 bases from J, leaving 14 bases between. The CDR3 has 13 residues. CDR3: CASKGGAGNEQFF. CDR3 in DNA: TGTGCCAGCAAGGGGGGCGCGGGAAATGAGCAGTTCTTC.

The gene calls are TRBV25-1 and TRBJ2-7; 8 bases agree with TRBD1. Germline V CDR1 and CDR2: MGHDK, SYGVNS. J gave up 2 bases and V 8 bases, and 5 bases lay outside the gene matches. The CDR3 sequence is 13 residues long. The CDR3 coding sequence is TGTGCCAGCGGGGACAGGAAAACCTACGAGCAGTACTTC. Translation gives CASGDRKTYEQYF.

The rearrangement uses TRBV5-1 and TRBJ2-1, with TRBD2 identical over 8 bases. This CDR3 is 15 amino acids long. The V gene's germline CDR1 is SGHRS and CDR2 YFSETQ. V dropped 0 bases and J dropped 7; count of bases not matched to a gene: 6. CDR3 residues: CASSLAVIAGNEQFF. CDR3 DNA: TGCGCCAGCAGCTTGGCCGTAATAGCGGGGAATGAGCAGTTCTTC.

The chain joins TRBV5-1 to TRBJ2-1; D is uncertain. The CDR3 totals 15 residues. Germline CDR1 is SGHRS and CDR2 is YFSETQ. Trimming took 4 bases from V and 0 from J, leaving 11 bases between them. CDR3 in amino acids: CASSIDGGSYNEQFF. The CDR3 DNA is TGCGCCAGCAGCATCGACGGCGGCTCCTACAATGAGCAGTTCTTC.

The sample holds many counts of this clonotype. The V gene is TRBV20-1, the J gene TRBJ2-7; possible D gene TRBD2, 7 bases. CDR1 is DFQATT and CDR2 is SNEGSKA in the germline V gene (reference sequence). V was pared by 6 bases and J by 5 bases, with 17 bases between. This CDR3 region has 13 residues. Here the CDR3 reads CSARRRGGNEQYF. In DNA form, the CDR3 reads TGCAGTGCCCGTCGGCGCGGGGGCAACGAGCAGTACTTC.

The chain has TRBV19 and TRBJ1-5; D gene uncertain. CDR3 length: 12 amino acids. The germline gives CDR1 LNHDA, CDR2 SQIVND (reference sequence). With 1 base removed from V and 6 bases from J, the gap between germline ends came to 4 bases. The CDR3 is CASSIGLQPQHF. The CDR3 nucleotides are TGTGCCAGTAGTATAGGTCTTCAGCCCCAGCATTTT.

In this sample, this clonotype turned up many times. This chain connects TRBV10-3 to TRBJ2-3, with 7 bases identical to TRBD1. The CDR3 has 15 residues. The J segment lost 6 bases and the V segment lost 3 bases, leaving 9 bases of the junction unmatched. From germline, CDR1 is ENHRY and CDR2 SYGVKD. CDR3 amino acids: CAISEQGQRADTQYF. The CDR3, as DNA: TGTGCCATCAGTGAACAGGGGCAGAGGGCGGATACGCAGTATTTT.

This clonotype was seen more than once but under ten times. This chain joins TRBV5-1 and TRBJ2-7; D may correspond to TRBD1 or TRBD2 (6 bases each). The CDR3 loop spans 14 amino acids. Per the germline V gene, CDR1 is SGHRS and CDR2 is YFSETQ. Trimming pared 4 bases from V and 2 bases from J, leaving 13 bases between. The CDR3 loop reads CASSQGRRAYEQYF. The CDR3 coding sequence is TGCGCCAGCAGCCAGGGGAGGAGAGCCTACGAGCAGTACTTC.

This clonotype was detected only a few times. CDR3 amino acids: CASSLTSGSYSEQFF. CDR3 nucleotides: TGTGCCAGCAGTTTAACTAGCGGGAGTTATAGTGAGCAGTTCTTC. The rearrangement uses TRBV28 and TRBJ2-1; 11 nucleotides agree with TRBD2. The CDR3 spans 15 residues. Germline V lookup: CDR1 MDHEN, CDR2 SYDVKM. With 2 bases clipped from V and 9 bases from J, the junction kept 6 bases outside the gene matches.

The V call is TRBV4-2, the J call TRBJ2-3; 16 bases are a match to TRBD2. The CDR3 covers 21 residues. The trim removed 1 base at V and 0 bases at J, leaving 10 bases unmatched. Germline V CDR1 and CDR2: LGHNA, YNFKEQ. The CDR3 bases are TGTGCCAGCAGCCAAGCGGACCTGGGACTAGCGGGAGGGACCAGCACAGATACGCAGTATTTT. It encodes CASSQADLGLAGGTSTDTQYF.